One sample yielded the 6 T cell receptor beta chains listed below, sequenced in a study of cytomegalovirus exposure and HLA in healthy donors. The protocol was immunoSEQ multiplex PCR, while the TCRdb copy is restricted to in-frame clones and leaves out a portion. Among roughly 330,000 clones listed, roughly 87% were seen once. Sequenced input: PBMCs. The receptor source for this set is a woman aged 30 to 39 in good health and CMV-seropositive.

This sequence joins TRBV28 and TRBJ2-7, with a tentative D call TRBD2 (5 bases). The germline V gene has CDR1 MDHEN and CDR2 SYDVKM. The CDR3 extends over 15 amino acids. With 3 bases removed from V and 2 bases from J, the gap between germline ends came to 14 bases. CDR3 residues: CASSFRGLSAYEQYF. The CDR3 DNA is TGTGCCAGCAGTTTTCGTGGACTGTCGGCCTACGAGCAGTACTTC. The full variable domain, in which reference TRBV28 and TRBJ2-7 provide the parts outside the CDR3, is DVKVTQSSRYLVKRTGEKVFLECVQDMDHENMFWYRQDPGLGLRLIYFSYDVKMKEKGDIPEGYSVSREKKERFSLILESASTNQTSMYLCASSFRGLSAYEQYFGPGTRLTVT.

CDR3 in amino acids: CASSHTPIAGATDTQYF. Written as DNA, the CDR3 is TGCGCCAGCAGCCATACCCCGATAGCGGGAGCCACAGATACGCAGTATTTT. The V call is TRBV5-1, the J call TRBJ2-3; 9 bases line up with TRBD2. Germline V gives CDR1 SGHRS, CDR2 YFSETQ. Losses at the gene ends were 4 bases for V and 2 bases for J; bases not matched to a gene: 11. CDR3 length: 17 residues.

V and J are TRBV5-1 and TRBJ2-7, with D perhaps TRBD2 (6 bases). The CDR3 is 15 residues long. The V gene's germline CDR1 is SGHRS and CDR2 YFSETQ. V shed 1 base and J shed 0 bases, with 11 bases lying between them. In DNA form, the CDR3 reads TGCGCCAGCAGCTTGTCTGAGGACTACTCCTACGAGCAGTACTTC. This gives the protein CASSLSEDYSYEQYF.

The chain carries TRBV19 and TRBJ1-2; D is undetermined. Trimming left V 1 base short and J 8 bases short, with 14 bases between. In germline, CDR1 is LNHDA, CDR2 SQIVND (reference sequence). This CDR3 comprises 14 residues. CDR3 in DNA: TGTGCCAGTAGTATAGGCGGCAGCTACATGGGCTACACCTTC. It codes for CASSIGGSYMGYTF.

This chain connects TRBV6-1 to TRBJ1-2; D may be TRBD1 (5 bases). In germline, CDR1 is MNHNS, CDR2 SASEGT. V was cut by 5 bases and J by 7 bases, with 11 bases left in between. This CDR3 is 12 amino acids long. For the CDR3, the DNA is TGTGCCAGCAGTCCCTTGGGGGGTGGCTACACCTTC. It is translated as CASSPLGGGYTF.

This clone was seen a handful of times. This rearrangement joins TRBV5-4 to TRBJ2-7, with D hard to call. The CDR3 contains 15 residues. Trimming left V 4 bases short and J 0 bases short, with 14 bases between. In germline, CDR1 is SGHNT, CDR2 YYREEE (reference sequence). DNA for the CDR3: TGTGCCAGCAGCGCGGACGGACGGAGCTCCTACGAGCAGTACTTC. Protein sequence: CASSADGRSSYEQYF. The variable domain in full, with the rest retrieved from reference TRBV5-4 and TRBJ2-7, is ETGVTQSPTHLIKTRGQQVTLRCSSQSGHNTVSWYQQALGQGPQFIFQYYREEENGRGNFPPRFSGLQFPNYSSELNVNALELDDSALYLCASSADGRSSYEQYFGPGTRLTVT.